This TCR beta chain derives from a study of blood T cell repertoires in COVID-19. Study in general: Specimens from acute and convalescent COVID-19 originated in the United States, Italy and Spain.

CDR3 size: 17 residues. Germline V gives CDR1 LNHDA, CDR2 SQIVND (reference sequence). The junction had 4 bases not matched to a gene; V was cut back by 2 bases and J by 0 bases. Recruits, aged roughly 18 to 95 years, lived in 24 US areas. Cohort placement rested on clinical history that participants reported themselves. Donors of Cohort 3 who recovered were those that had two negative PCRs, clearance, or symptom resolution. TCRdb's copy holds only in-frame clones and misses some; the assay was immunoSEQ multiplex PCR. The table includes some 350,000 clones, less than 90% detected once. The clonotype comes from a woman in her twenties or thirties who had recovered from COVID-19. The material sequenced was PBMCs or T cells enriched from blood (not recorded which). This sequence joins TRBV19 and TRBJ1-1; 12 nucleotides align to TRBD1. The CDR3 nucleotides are TGTGCCAGTAGTATAACGGGACAGGGGGCCTTGAACACTGAAGCTTTCTTT. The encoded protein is CASSITGQGALNTEAFF.